The 31 T cell receptor beta chains below were found in one sample sequenced in a study of beta chain features in type 1 diabetes. Investigators reverse transcribed all isolated RNA, so they sequenced expressed TCRB transcripts. Repertoires were generated with immunoSEQ multiplex PCR, while TCRdb's copy carries only in-frame clones and drops some. Here the sample spans about 140,000 clones, about a tenth being singletons. The sequenced material came from central memory CD4+ T cells from blood. The receptors originated from a woman aged 40 to 55 in good health.

The V and J genes are TRBV4-3 and TRBJ1-6, with 8 bases identical to TRBD1. The CDR3 sequence is 17 residues long. Germline V lookup: CDR1 LGHNA, CDR2 YSLEER. V trimming: 6 bases; J trimming: 0 bases; junction bases outside the gene matches: 7. In DNA, the CDR3 is TGCGCCAGCAGTCCCACAGGGGGGAGCTCCTATAATTCACCCCTCCACTTT. Its translation: CASSPTGGSSYNSPLHF.

The gene calls are TRBV19 and TRBJ2-3, with 8 bases identical to TRBD1. The CDR3 extends over 16 amino acids. The V gene end was trimmed by 3 bases and the J gene end by 2 bases; junction bases not matched to a gene: 7. Germline V gene lookup returns CDR1 LNHDA and CDR2 SQIVND (reference sequence). The chain's CDR3 is CASSIGQGAPTDTQYF. The CDR3 DNA reads as TGTGCCAGTAGTATTGGGCAGGGGGCCCCCACAGATACGCAGTATTTT.

Only a few counts were recorded for this clone. The gene calls are TRBV27 and TRBJ2-3; TRBD2 might be the D (6 bases). The CDR3 has 16 amino acids. Trimming removed 5 bases from V and 1 base from J, with 16 bases in between. Germline V gene sequence: CDR1 MNHEY, CDR2 SMNVEV (reference sequence). In DNA form, the CDR3 reads TGTGCCAGCAGTCTTGGGCGGGGAATGGGCACAGATACGCAGTATTTT. Translating it yields CASSLGRGMGTDTQYF.

J is TRBJ2-1 and V is TRBV14; TRBD1 is a possible D gene (6 bases). V was pared by 4 bases and J by 10 bases, with 17 bases between. The CDR3 covers 14 residues. Germline V gene sequence: CDR1 SGHDN, CDR2 FVKESK. The CDR3 nucleotides read TGTGCCAGCAGCCGGCTACAGGGAATAATCGAGCAGTTCTTC. Translated, it gives CASSRLQGIIEQFF. Full variable domain (missing parts from reference TRBV14 and TRBJ2-1): EAGVTQFPSHSVIEKGQTVTLRCDPISGHDNLYWYRRVMGKEIKFLLHFVKESKQDESGMPNNRFLAERTGGTYSTLKVQPAELEDSGVYFCASSRLQGIIEQFFGPGTRLTVL.

V and J are TRBV2 and TRBJ1-2; 7 bases fit TRBD1. The CDR3 spans 14 residues. The V gene end was trimmed by 7 bases and the J gene end by 8 bases; junction bases not matched to a gene: 13. Germline V gene lookup returns CDR1 SNHLY and CDR2 FYNNEI. The CDR3 reads CASNAQTGLEGYTF. The DNA for the CDR3 is TGTGCCAGCAATGCACAGACAGGGTTGGAGGGCTACACCTTC.

This clone was detected a few times. V gene TRBV6-6 combines with J gene TRBJ1-2, with D perhaps TRBD1 (6 bases). Germline V gene sequence: CDR1 MNHNY, CDR2 SVGAGI (reference sequence). V lost 5 bases and J 7 bases, leaving 20 bases between the germline ends. CDR3 length: 15 residues. The CDR3 reads CASSNREGHGSGYTF. DNA for the CDR3: TGTGCCAGCAGTAATCGGGAGGGACACGGCTCTGGCTACACCTTC.

V usage is TRBV2 and J usage is TRBJ2-5; possibly TRBD1 for D (6 bases). CDR3 size: 12 residues. CDR1 SNHLY and CDR2 FYNNEI come from the germline V gene. Trimming removed 3 bases at V and 4 bases at J, with 6 bases between. The CDR3 sequence is CASSDRGETQYF. Here the CDR3 DNA reads TGTGCCAGCAGTGACAGGGGAGAGACCCAGTACTTC.

This clone was detected a few times. The chain combines TRBV5-1 with TRBJ2-7; 8 bases align to TRBD1. V lost 0 bases to trimming and J lost 3 bases; unmatched junction nucleotides: 2. The germline CDR1 and CDR2 sequences are SGHRS and YFSETQ. This CDR3 spans 14 amino acids. DNA of the CDR3: TGCGCCAGCAGCTTGGTAACAGGGGGCTACGAGCAGTACTTC. It specifies CASSLVTGGYEQYF.

This clone occurred a few times. The chain employs TRBV11-2 and TRBJ2-1, with TRBD2 matching over 12 bases. The CDR3 spans 16 residues. CDR1 is SGHAT and CDR2 is FQNNGV in the germline V gene. V was pared by 3 bases and J by 7 bases, with 7 bases of the junction left unmatched. The CDR3 loop reads CASSFTSGGILNEQFF. Written as DNA, the CDR3 is TGTGCCAGCAGCTTCACTAGCGGGGGGATTTTGAATGAGCAGTTCTTC. Based on the CDR3 plus reference TRBV11-2 and TRBJ2-1, the full variable domain is EAGVAQSPRYKIIEKRQSVAFWCNPISGHATLYWYQQILGQGPKLLIQFQNNGVVDDSQLPKDRFSAERLKGVDSTLKIQPAKLEDSAVYLCASSFTSGGILNEQFFGPGTRLTVL.

V gene TRBV27 combines with J gene TRBJ2-5; possibly TRBD1 for D (5 bases). This CDR3 spans 13 amino acids. Between the trimmed V and J ends, which lost 5 bases and 6 bases, there was a span of 13 bases. The germline V gene encodes CDR1 MNHEY and CDR2 SMNVEV (reference sequence). The CDR3 loop is CASSLGPVKTQYF. The CDR3 DNA reads as TGTGCCAGCAGTCTGGGGCCGGTGAAGACCCAGTACTTC.

Note on this clone: Additional DNA sequences in this sample encode the identical CDR3. The rearrangement uses TRBV2 and TRBJ1-2; D gene unclear. Germline assignment: CDR1 SNHLY and CDR2 FYNNEI. The CDR3 contains 11 residues. The ends were cut back, 3 bases at V and 4 bases at J, with 3 bases in the middle. CDR3 sequence: CASSDSYGYTF. DNA of the CDR3: TGTGCCAGCAGTGACTCCTATGGCTACACCTTC. Filled out from reference TRBV2 and TRBJ1-2, the complete variable domain reads EPEVTQTPSHQVTQMGQEVILRCVPISNHLYFYWYRQILGQKVEFLVSFYNNEISEKSEIFDDQFSVERPDGSNFTLKIRSTKLEDSAMYFCASSDSYGYTFGSGTRLTVV.

The chain recombines TRBV7-6 with TRBJ2-3, with TRBD1 identical over 8 bases. Per the germline V gene, CDR1 is SGHVS and CDR2 is FNYEAQ. V was clipped by 3 bases and J by 5 bases; unmatched bases: 10. The CDR3 sequence is 16 residues long. DNA for the CDR3: TGTGCCAGCAGCTTCGGGACAGGCCTCCGCGAAGATACGCAGTATTTT. It yields the protein CASSFGTGLREDTQYF. The full variable domain, with the rest looked up from reference TRBV7-6 and TRBJ2-3, is GAGVSQSPRYKVTKRGQDVALRCDPISGHVSLYWYRQALGQGPEFLTYFNYEAQQDKSGLPNDRFSAERPEGSISTLTIQRTEQRDSAMYRCASSFGTGLREDTQYFGPGTRLTVL.

This clone has only a few counts. The chain joins TRBV10-3 to TRBJ2-3; 8 bases match TRBD2. The CDR3 totals 14 residues. V shed 5 bases and J 6 bases; nucleotides not matched to a gene: 7. CDR1 and CDR2 from the germline V gene are ENHRY and SYGVKD. The CDR3 coding sequence is TGTGCCATCAGTTTGAACGGGGGGGACGATACGCAGTATTTT. It is translated as CAISLNGGDDTQYF.

In this sample, this clone turned up a few times. This chain uses TRBV2 with TRBJ2-5, with TRBD1 matching over 7 bases. J lost 3 bases, V lost 5 bases, and 6 bases had no gene match. The germline V gene has CDR1 SNHLY and CDR2 FYNNEI. CDR3 size: 14 residues. The CDR3: CASSRTGREETQYF. The CDR3 coding sequence is TGTGCCAGCAGTCGGACAGGCCGGGAAGAGACCCAGTACTTC.

This clone was seen a few times. CDR3 nucleotide sequence: TGCGCCAGCAGCCAGGAGTTCCACAATGAGCAGTTCTTC. Translation gives CASSQEFHNEQFF. The chain is built from TRBV4-3 and TRBJ2-1; unclear D gene. CDR3 length: 13 amino acids. Trimming stripped 3 bases from V and 5 bases from J, with 8 bases between. Germline CDR1 is LGHNA and CDR2 is YSLEER.

This clone was seen a few times. The J gene is TRBJ1-5, the V gene TRBV28; 9 positions match TRBD1. After removal of 5 bases from V and 4 bases from J, the junction contained 9 bases not matched to a gene. This CDR3 contains 16 residues. Germline values: CDR1 MDHEN, CDR2 SYDVKM. The DNA of the CDR3 is TGTGCCAGCAGTCCGCAACAGGGGGCGGGAAATCAGCCCCAGCATTTT. Translating gives CASSPQQGAGNQPQHF. The variable domain in full, completed from reference TRBV28 and TRBJ1-5, reads DVKVTQSSRYLVKRTGEKVFLECVQDMDHENMFWYRQDPGLGLRLIYFSYDVKMKEKGDIPEGYSVSREKKERFSLILESASTNQTSMYLCASSPQQGAGNQPQHFGDGTRLSIL.

This clone was seen many times. The chain links TRBV4-2 to TRBJ2-1, with 11 bases aligning to TRBD1. V dropped 2 bases and J dropped 7; count of bases not matched to a gene: 4. This CDR3 has 15 residues. Germline V gives CDR1 LGHNA, CDR2 YNFKEQ. The CDR3 reads CASSQSGTGGNEQFF. For the CDR3, the DNA is TGTGCCAGCAGCCAATCCGGGACAGGGGGTAATGAGCAGTTCTTC.

This chain connects TRBV19 to TRBJ1-2, with 9 bases that match TRBD1. The CDR3 is 16 amino acids. The germline V gene has CDR1 LNHDA and CDR2 SQIVND (reference sequence). Unmatched junction bases numbered 15, after V lost 5 bases and J lost 8 bases. This CDR3 reads CASSPGQGGLWGGYTF. In nucleotides, the CDR3 is TGTGCCAGTAGTCCGGGACAGGGCGGCCTTTGGGGAGGCTACACCTTC. Drawing the rest from reference TRBV19 and TRBJ1-2, the complete variable domain is DGGITQSPKYLFRKEGQNVTLSCEQNLNHDAMYWYRQDPGQGLRLIYYSQIVNDFQKGDIAEGYSVSREKKESFPLTVTSAQKNPTAFYLCASSPGQGGLWGGYTFGSGTRLTVV.

V gene TRBV6-1 combines with J gene TRBJ2-5, with D possibly TRBD1 on 6 matching bases. Germline V lookup: CDR1 MNHNS, CDR2 SASEGT. Trimming stripped 4 bases from V and 7 bases from J, with 10 bases between. The CDR3 length is 12 residues. This CDR3 reads CASSAPQGTQYF. As DNA, the CDR3 is TGTGCCAGCAGTGCGCCACAGGGGACCCAGTACTTC.

V gene TRBV18 combines with J gene TRBJ2-7, with a tentative D call TRBD1 (6 bases). This CDR3 is built from 14 residues. Germline V gene sequence: CDR1 KGHSH, CDR2 LQKENI. V lost 3 bases to trimming and J lost 3 bases, with 12 bases between them. CDR3 sequence reads: CASSPGSGVYEQYF. CDR3 sequence (DNA): TGTGCCAGCTCACCGGGGTCAGGGGTCTACGAGCAGTACTTC.

This clone showed up just once. The chain links TRBV7-6 to TRBJ2-7, with 10 bases that match TRBD1. Trimming removed 3 bases from V and 6 bases from J; junction bases left unmatched: 2. This CDR3 spans 13 amino acids. Germline V gene data show CDR1 as SGHVS and CDR2 as FNYEAQ. CDR3 residues: CASSFGTGAEQYF. CDR3 DNA sequence: TGTGCCAGCAGCTTCGGGACAGGGGCCGAGCAGTACTTC.

The V gene is TRBV11-3, the J gene TRBJ2-1; 10 bases align to TRBD2. The CDR3 extends over 19 amino acids. Germline trimming cut 1 base from V and 3 bases from J; bases unmatched to any gene: 12. Germline V gene lookup returns CDR1 SGHNT and CDR2 YENEEA. DNA for the CDR3: TGTGCCAGCAGCTTAGGGGTTGCTAGCGGGGGCCACGACTACAATGAGCAGTTCTTC. Encoded protein: CASSLGVASGGHDYNEQFF. Supplemented by reference TRBV11-3 and TRBJ2-1, the full variable domain reads EAGVVQSPRYKIIEKKQPVAFWCNPISGHNTLYWYLQNLGQGPELLIRYENEEAVDDSQLPKDRFSAERLKGVDSTLKIQPAELGDSAVYLCASSLGVASGGHDYNEQFFGPGTRLTVL.

The chain joins TRBV4-3 to TRBJ2-5, with D tentatively TRBD1 (6 bases). Gene TRBJ2-7 matches the end of the DNA better, so the J call may be wrong. The CDR3 is 11 residues long. Germline CDR1 and CDR2: LGHNA and YSLEER. The DNA of the CDR3 is TGCGCCAGCAGCCGAGGGGGCGAGCAGTACTTC. Translation: CASSRGGEQYF.

The V and J genes are TRBV7-9 and TRBJ2-2; a possible D gene is TRBD2 (7 bases). CDR1 is SEHNR and CDR2 is FQNEAQ in the germline V gene (reference sequence). The CDR3 loop spans 14 amino acids. Trimming cost V 3 bases and J 5 bases, with 10 bases left between them. This CDR3 is CASSFGGPTGELFF. The CDR3 DNA follows: TGTGCCAGCAGCTTCGGGGGGCCAACCGGGGAGCTGTTTTTT.

This clone was counted a few times. The chain links TRBV10-3 to TRBJ1-2; no definite D call. Germline CDR1 and CDR2: ENHRY and SYGVKD. The CDR3 contains 13 residues. V lost 7 bases and J lost 1, with 10 bases in between. In DNA form, the CDR3 reads TGTGCCATCACTTCCGACATTAACTATGGCTACACCTTC. It yields the protein CAITSDINYGYTF.

In this sample, this clone turned up a few times. This chain links TRBV14 with TRBJ2-1; 9 nucleotides align to TRBD2. Germline CDR1 reads SGHDN; CDR2 reads FVKESK. Unmatched junction bases numbered 11, after V lost 6 bases and J lost 2 bases. The CDR3 runs to 17 residues. The CDR3 DNA sequence: TGTGCCAGCAGGGCCTTGGGCGGCGGGGGGGCCTACAATGAGCAGTTCTTC. Residues: CASRALGGGGAYNEQFF.

In this sample, this clone turned up a few times. V is TRBV13 and J is TRBJ1-6, with D hard to call. Germline V gene data show CDR1 as PRHDT and CDR2 as FYEKMQ (reference sequence). The ends were cut back, 5 bases at V and 5 bases at J, with 10 bases in the middle. This CDR3 is built from 14 residues. The CDR3 bases are TGTGCCAGCAGCCCCGGGAATCATAATTCACCCCTCCACTTT. Its translation: CASSPGNHNSPLHF.

The chain recombines TRBV6-5 with TRBJ2-7; the match to TRBD1 covers 7 bases. CDR1 and CDR2 (germline): MNHEY, SVGAGI. This CDR3 is built from 14 residues. With V trimmed by 7 bases and J by 0 bases, 6 bases remained unmatched. The CDR3 DNA is TGTGCCAGCACGGGACAGCGAAGCTCCTACGAGCAGTACTTC. Protein product: CASTGQRSSYEQYF.

The table lists this clone with many counts. V usage is TRBV5-1 and J usage is TRBJ1-2; TRBD1 matches 9 bases. This CDR3 is built from 14 residues. Germline V CDR1 and CDR2: SGHRS, YFSETQ. The J segment lost 6 bases and the V segment lost 4 bases, leaving 7 bases of the junction unmatched. CDR3 DNA sequence: TGCGCCAGCAGCAAGGACAGGGGAGAAGATGGCTACACCTTC. Amino acids: CASSKDRGEDGYTF.

The chain couples TRBV7-2 to TRBJ1-2; TRBD1 might be the D (5 bases). V gave up 5 bases and J gave up 4 bases, with 11 bases separating them. The CDR3 has 13 residues. CDR1 SGHTA and CDR2 FQGNSA come from the germline V gene. CDR3 coding DNA: TGTGCCAGCAGCATCGGGGGAGGCTATGGCTACACCTTC. Translated: CASSIGGGYGYTF.

V is TRBV13 and J is TRBJ2-7; 7 bases align to TRBD1. CDR3 length: 12 residues. Trimming took 5 bases from V and 3 from J; bases not matched to a gene: 1. Germline assignment: CDR1 PRHDT and CDR2 FYEKMQ (reference sequence). The CDR3 region is CASSRTGYEQYF. The CDR3 region has the DNA TGTGCCAGCAGCCGGACAGGCTACGAGCAGTACTTC. Full variable domain (outside the CDR3, taken from reference TRBV13 and TRBJ2-7): AAGVIQSPRHLIKEKRETATLKCYPIPRHDTVYWYQQGPGQDPQFLISFYEKMQSDKGSIPDRFSAQQFSDYHSELNMSSLELGDSALYFCASSRTGYEQYFGPGTRLTVT.